Listed below are T cell receptor beta chains from one sample, sequenced in a study of post-analysis software for immune sequencing data. TCRdb reprocessed the PCR reads with MiXCR, giving one entry per CDR3 protein. The repertoire holds hundreds of thousands of distinct CDR3 sequences, with just under 30% as singletons. Material for sequencing was blood. All receptors derive from a girl aged 10-17 years with multiple sclerosis. Both conserved end residues are part of each CDR3. The D gene is left open where the match is weak.

CDR3aa: CSMDRVYNEQFF
d_gene: TRBD1
v_gene: TRBV29-1

CDR3aa: CASSLEAARAYTEAFF
d_gene: .
v_gene: TRBV5-1

CDR3aa: CASSQEWGAQETQYF
d_gene: .
v_gene: TRBV4-3

CDR3aa: CASSLGLAGHNEQYF
d_gene: TRBD2
v_gene: TRBV7-6

CDR3aa: CASSYRWTAGGAYNEQFF
d_gene: TRBD2
v_gene: TRBV27

CDR3aa: CSAIEIKLAGTADTQYF
d_gene: .
v_gene: TRBV20-1

CDR3aa: CASRKETQFF
d_gene: .
v_gene: TRBV6-5

CDR3aa: CASSQEVGGRETQYF
d_gene: .
v_gene: TRBV4-2

CDR3aa: CASSQGTGYSYNEQFF
d_gene: .
v_gene: TRBV4-3

CDR3aa: CASSWTGGGYTF
d_gene: TRBD1
v_gene: TRBV11-2

CDR3aa: CATHHPSGNKQYF
d_gene: TRBD2
v_gene: TRBV12-5

CDR3aa: CASRYGINTEAFF
d_gene: .
v_gene: TRBV25-1

CDR3aa: CSAARDRVLEDTQYF
d_gene: TRBD1
v_gene: TRBV20-1

CDR3aa: CASSLPGYFYEQYF
d_gene: .
v_gene: TRBV28

CDR3aa: CSASSAGGVTDTQYF
d_gene: .
v_gene: TRBV20-1